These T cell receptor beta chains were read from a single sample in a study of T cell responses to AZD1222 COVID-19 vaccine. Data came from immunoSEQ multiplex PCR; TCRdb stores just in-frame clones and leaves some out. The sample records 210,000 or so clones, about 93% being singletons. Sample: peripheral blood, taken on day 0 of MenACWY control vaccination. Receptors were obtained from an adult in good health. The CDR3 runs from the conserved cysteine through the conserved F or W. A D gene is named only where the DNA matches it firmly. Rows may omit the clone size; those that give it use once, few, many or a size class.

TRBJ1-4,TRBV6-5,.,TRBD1,CASTDRDTYEKLFF,TGTGCCAGCACCGACAGGGACACGTATGAAAAACTGTTTTTT
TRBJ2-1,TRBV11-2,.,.,CASRRGNGGRHNEQFF,TGTGCCAGCAGACGTGGGAACGGGGGGCGCCACAATGAGCAGTTCTTC
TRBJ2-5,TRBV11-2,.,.,CASSSGYQETQYF,TGTGCCAGCAGCTCGGGGTACCAAGAGACCCAGTACTTC
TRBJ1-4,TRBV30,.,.,CAWSVSPVTGKLFF,TGTGCCTGGAGTGTAAGTCCGGTCACCGGGAAACTGTTTTTT
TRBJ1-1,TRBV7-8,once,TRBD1,CASSLETGSRTEAFF,TGTGCCAGCAGCTTAGAGACAGGGTCTCGCACTGAAGCTTTCTTT
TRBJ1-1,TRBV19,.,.,CASSIRAGVEAFF,TGTGCCAGTAGTATCCGGGCAGGGGTTGAAGCTTTCTTT
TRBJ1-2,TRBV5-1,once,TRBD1,CASSPRTGQETYGYTF,TGCGCCAGCAGCCCACGGACAGGGCAGGAGACCTATGGCTACACCTTC
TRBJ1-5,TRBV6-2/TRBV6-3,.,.,CASSYGNQPQHF,TGTGCCAGCAGTTACGGTAATCAGCCCCAGCATTTT
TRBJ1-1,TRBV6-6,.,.,CASSGGNTEAFF,TGTGCCAGCAGTGGAGGGAACACTGAAGCTTTCTTT
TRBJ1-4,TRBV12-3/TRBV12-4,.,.,CASSWGNGEKLFF,TGTGCCAGCTCTTGGGGTAACGGGGAAAAACTGTTTTTT
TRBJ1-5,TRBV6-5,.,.,CASRQGYNQPQHF,TGTGCCAGCAGACAGGGCTACAATCAGCCCCAGCATTTT
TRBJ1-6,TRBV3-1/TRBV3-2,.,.,CASSQVGSGNSPLHF,TGTGCCAGCAGCCAAGTAGGGTCAGGTAATTCACCCCTCCACTTT
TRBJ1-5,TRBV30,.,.,CAWTDPGANSNQPQHF,TGTGCCTGGACGGACCCAGGGGCGAATAGCAATCAGCCCCAGCATTTT
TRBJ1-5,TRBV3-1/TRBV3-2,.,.,CASSQGSPGLNQPQHF,TGTGCCAGCAGCCAAGGGTCGCCCGGACTAAATCAGCCCCAGCATTTT
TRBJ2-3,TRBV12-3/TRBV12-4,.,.,CASSLGRADTQYF,TGTGCCAGCAGTTTAGGTCGCGCAGATACGCAGTATTTT
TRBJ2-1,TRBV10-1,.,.,CASSRGTGDGEQFF,TGCGCCAGCAGTAGAGGCACTGGAGACGGTGAGCAGTTCTTC
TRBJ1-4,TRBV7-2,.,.,CASSLFQAATNEKLFF,TGTGCCAGCAGCTTATTCCAGGCGGCAACTAATGAAAAACTGTTTTTT
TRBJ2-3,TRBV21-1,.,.,CASSKGQDPGTPCTDTQYF,TGTGCCAGCAGCAAAGGGCAGGATCCTGGGACCCCCTGCACAGATACGCAGTATTTT
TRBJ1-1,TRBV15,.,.,CATSRVPTEAFF,TGTGCCACCAGCAGAGTCCCCACTGAAGCTTTCTTT
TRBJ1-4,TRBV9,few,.,CASSVDWGGSGEKLFF,TGTGCCAGCAGCGTAGACTGGGGGGGCAGTGGAGAAAAACTGTTTTTT
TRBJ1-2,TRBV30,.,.,CAWSRQGNYGYTF,TGTGCCTGGAGTAGGCAGGGTAACTATGGCTACACCTTC
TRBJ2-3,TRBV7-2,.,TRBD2,CASSLGLAGAADTQYF,TGTGCCAGCAGCTTGGGGCTAGCGGGCGCCGCAGATACGCAGTATTTT
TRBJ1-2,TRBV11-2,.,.,CASSPRGTFYGYTF,TGTGCCAGCAGCCCGAGAGGGACTTTCTATGGCTACACCTTC
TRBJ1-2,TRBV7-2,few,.,CASSLVRGAPNYGYTF,TGTGCCAGCAGCTTAGTGAGAGGGGCGCCTAACTATGGCTACACCTTC
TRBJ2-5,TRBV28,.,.,CASSQGAGVATNQETQYF,TGTGCCAGCAGTCAGGGGGCGGGGGTAGCCACAAACCAAGAGACCCAGTACTTC
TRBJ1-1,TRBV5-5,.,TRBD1,CASSYNPRGQTEAFF,TGTGCCAGCAGCTACAACCCCAGGGGGCAAACTGAAGCTTTCTTT
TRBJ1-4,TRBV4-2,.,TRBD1,CASSTPGQGGEKLFF,TGTGCCAGCAGCACCCCGGGACAGGGAGGGGAAAAACTGTTTTTT
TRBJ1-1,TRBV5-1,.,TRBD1,CASSLSGTGGTEAFF,TGCGCCAGCAGCTTATCCGGGACAGGGGGAACTGAAGCTTTCTTT
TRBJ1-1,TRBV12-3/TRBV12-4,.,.,CASSLLTAEAFF,TGTGCCAGCAGTTTGTTGACAGCTGAAGCTTTCTTT
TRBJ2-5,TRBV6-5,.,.,CASSINLKETQYF,TGTGCCAGCAGCATCAACCTAAAAGAGACCCAGTACTTC
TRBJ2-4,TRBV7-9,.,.,CASSQDGLAKNIQYF,TGTGCCAGCAGTCAAGACGGATTAGCCAAAAACATTCAGTACTTC
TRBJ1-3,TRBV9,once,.,CASSPAAASLSGNTIYF,TGTGCCAGCAGCCCTGCCGCAGCCTCCCTCTCTGGAAACACCATATATTTT
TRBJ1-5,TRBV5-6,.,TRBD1,CASHWSGTGGGQPQHF,TGTGCCAGCCATTGGTCCGGGACAGGGGGCGGTCAGCCCCAGCATTTT
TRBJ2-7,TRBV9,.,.,CASSVAPGRFYEQYF,TGTGCCAGCAGCGTAGCTCCGGGGAGGTTCTACGAGCAGTACTTC
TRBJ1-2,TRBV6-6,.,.,CASSPSSGYGYTF,TGTGCCAGCAGTCCAAGCTCCGGGTATGGCTACACCTTC
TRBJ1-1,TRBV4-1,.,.,CASSQVLGGDTEAFF,TGCGCCAGCAGCCAAGTATTAGGGGGAGATACTGAAGCTTTCTTT
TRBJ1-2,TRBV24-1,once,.,CATSDPHGTYYGYTF,TGTGCCACCAGTGATCCCCACGGGACCTACTATGGCTACACCTTC
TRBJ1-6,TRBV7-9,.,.,CASSLGPGRVGSPLHF,TGTGCCAGCAGCTTAGGGCCAGGCCGGGTTGGTTCACCCCTCCACTTT
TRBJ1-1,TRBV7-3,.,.,CASTSRGFEAFF,TGTGCCAGCACCTCCCGGGGCTTCGAAGCTTTCTTT
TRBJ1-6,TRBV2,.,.,CASSDYSNSPLHF,TGTGCCAGCAGTGACTACAGTAATTCACCCCTCCACTTT
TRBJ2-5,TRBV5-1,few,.,CASNTAAGQETQYF,TGCGCCAGCAATACAGCCGCAGGCCAAGAGACCCAGTACTTC
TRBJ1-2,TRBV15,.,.,CATRRTGRDYGYTF,TGTGCCACCAGAAGAACAGGGAGAGACTATGGCTACACCTTC
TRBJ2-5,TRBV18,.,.,CASSSTGRQETQYF,TGTGCCAGCTCATCGACAGGGAGGCAAGAGACCCAGTACTTC
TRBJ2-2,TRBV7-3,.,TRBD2,CASSFQAGGLTGELFF,TGTGCCAGCAGCTTTCAAGCGGGGGGGCTCACCGGGGAGCTGTTTTTT
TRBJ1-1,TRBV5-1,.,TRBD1,CASRGQGNTEAFF,TGCGCCAGCAGGGGACAGGGTAACACTGAAGCTTTCTTT
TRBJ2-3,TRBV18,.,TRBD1,CASSPGTGHTDTQYF,TGTGCCAGCTCACCAGGGACAGGGCACACAGATACGCAGTATTTT
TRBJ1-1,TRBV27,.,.,CASSLLSRGDRYTEAFF,TGTGCCAGCAGTTTATTGTCTAGGGGGGATAGATACACTGAAGCTTTCTTT
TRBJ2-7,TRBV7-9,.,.,CASSLETYEQYF,TGTGCCAGCAGCCTAGAAACCTACGAGCAGTACTTC
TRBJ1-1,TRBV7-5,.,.,CVRSHAIATEAFF,TGTGTCAGAAGCCACGCAATTGCCACTGAAGCTTTCTTT
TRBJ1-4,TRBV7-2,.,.,CASSLNGEKLFF,TGTGCCAGCAGCTTAAACGGGGAAAAACTGTTTTTT
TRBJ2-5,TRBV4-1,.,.,CASSQGLSAQETQYF,TGCGCCAGCAGCCAAGGACTGTCCGCTCAAGAGACCCAGTACTTC